What follows are 2 T cell receptor beta chains derived from one specimen sequenced in a study of cytomegalovirus exposure and HLA in healthy donors. Vbeta (60) and Jbeta (13) primers were used in the PCR. Method: immunoSEQ multiplex PCR; TCRdb's copy keeps in-frame clones and lacks some. The table lists around 150,000 clones, just over 75% of them singletons, with about 1% in the top ten. The sequencing sample was made of PBMCs. Receptors were obtained from a woman aged 40 to 50 in good health and CMV-seronegative.

V usage is TRBV28 and J usage is TRBJ2-7; 7 nucleotides match TRBD1. J was trimmed by 3 bases and V by 9 bases; bases with no gene match: 14. Per germline, CDR1 MDHEN and CDR2 SYDVKM. The CDR3 is 15 amino acids. The CDR3 sequence: CASFGSRDSYYEQYF. DNA of the CDR3: TGTGCCAGTTTTGGTTCCCGGGACAGTTACTACGAGCAGTACTTC.

This clone was observed a handful of times. V gene TRBV29-1 combines with J gene TRBJ2-5; 9 positions agree with TRBD2. J was trimmed by 1 base and V by 5 bases; bases with no gene match: 2. This CDR3 has 13 residues. The germline CDR1 and CDR2 sequences are SQVTM and ANQGSEA. The CDR3 nucleotides are TGCAGCGTTAGTAGCGGGGGCCAAGAGACCCAGTACTTC. This encodes CSVSSGGQETQYF.